This T cell receptor (beta chain) appears in the sequencing data of a study of blood T cell repertoires in COVID-19. TCRdb's table, derived via immunoSEQ multiplex PCR, lists solely in-frame clones and lacks some. The table records approximately 400,000 clones, approximately 90% of them present only once. Germline V CDR1 and CDR2: SNHLY, FYNNEI. CDR3 length: 15 residues. V lost 4 bases, J lost 0 bases, and 10 bases lay in between. The clonotype comes from a woman aged 40 to 55 who had been exposed to COVID-19. The sample taken for sequencing was PBMCs or T cells enriched from blood (not recorded which). V gene TRBV2 combines with J gene TRBJ1-5; tentative D call: TRBD1 (5 bases). CDR3 bases: TGTGCCAGCAGTGTCGGGGGTGTTAGCAATCAGCCCCAGCATTTT. This sequence encodes CASSVGGVSNQPQHF. Complete variable domain (other parts from reference TRBV2 and TRBJ1-5): EPEVTQTPSHQVTQMGQEVILRCVPISNHLYFYWYRQILGQKVEFLVSFYNNEISEKSEIFDDQFSVERPDGSNFTLKIRSTKLEDSAMYFCASSVGGVSNQPQHFGDGTRLSIL.